The present entry profiles one T cell receptor beta chain with its context. This entry is derived from a study of blood T cell repertoires in COVID-19. Study-wide background: Samples came from the United States, Italy and Spain, spanning acute and convalescent COVID-19. PBMCs, B-cell-depleted T cells, or T cells provided the cDNA or gDNA that made up the material.

Generated by immunoSEQ multiplex PCR, the TCRdb table keeps only in-frame clones and is missing some. The table records approximately 60,000 clones, around 85% of them present only once. CDR3 length: 12 residues. CDR1 SGHVS and CDR2 FNYEAQ come from the germline V gene. V dropped 4 bases and J dropped 6 bases, with 10 bases sitting between them. J is TRBJ2-7 and V is TRBV7-6, with D possibly TRBD1 on 6 matching bases. The source is a human donor in a cohort sampled during active COVID-19. The source material was peripheral blood. In nucleotides, the CDR3 is TGTGCCAGCAGCTCTCAGGGGAGCGAGCAGTACTTC. Amino acids: CASSSQGSEQYF.